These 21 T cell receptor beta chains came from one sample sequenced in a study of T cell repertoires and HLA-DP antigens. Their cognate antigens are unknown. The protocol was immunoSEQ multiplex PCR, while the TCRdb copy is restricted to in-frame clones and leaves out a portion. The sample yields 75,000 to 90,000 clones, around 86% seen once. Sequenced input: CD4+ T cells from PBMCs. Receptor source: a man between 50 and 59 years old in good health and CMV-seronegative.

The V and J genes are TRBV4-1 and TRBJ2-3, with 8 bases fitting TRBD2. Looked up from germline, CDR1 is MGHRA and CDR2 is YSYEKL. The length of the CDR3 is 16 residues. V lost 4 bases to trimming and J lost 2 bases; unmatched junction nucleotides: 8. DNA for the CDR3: TGCGCCAGCAGCCGGACACTAGCGGTGACCACAGATACGCAGTATTTT. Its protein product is CASSRTLAVTTDTQYF.

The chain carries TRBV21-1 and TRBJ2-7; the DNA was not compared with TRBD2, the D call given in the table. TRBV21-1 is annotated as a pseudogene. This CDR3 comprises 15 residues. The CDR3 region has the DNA TGTGCCAGCAGCAAACTAGCGACCCGAATCTACGAGCAGTACTTC. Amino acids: CASSKLATRIYEQYF.

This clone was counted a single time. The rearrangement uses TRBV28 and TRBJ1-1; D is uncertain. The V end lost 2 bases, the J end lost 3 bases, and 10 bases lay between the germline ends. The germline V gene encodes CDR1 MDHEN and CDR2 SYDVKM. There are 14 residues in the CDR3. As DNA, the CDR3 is TGTGCCAGCAGTTTAACCCGTACAGACACTGAAGCTTTCTTT. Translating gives CASSLTRTDTEAFF.

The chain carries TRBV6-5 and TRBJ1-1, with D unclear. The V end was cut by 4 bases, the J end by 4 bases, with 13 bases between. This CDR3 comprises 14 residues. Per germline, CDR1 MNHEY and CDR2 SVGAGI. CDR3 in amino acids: CASSSGLYGTEAFF. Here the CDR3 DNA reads TGTGCCAGCAGTTCGGGTCTTTATGGCACTGAAGCTTTCTTT.

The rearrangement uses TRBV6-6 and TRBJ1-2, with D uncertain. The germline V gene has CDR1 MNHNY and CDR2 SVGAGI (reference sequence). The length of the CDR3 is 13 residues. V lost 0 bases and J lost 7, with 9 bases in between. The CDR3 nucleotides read TGTGCCAGCAGTTACTCGCCGTGGGTTGGCTACACCTTC. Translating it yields CASSYSPWVGYTF.

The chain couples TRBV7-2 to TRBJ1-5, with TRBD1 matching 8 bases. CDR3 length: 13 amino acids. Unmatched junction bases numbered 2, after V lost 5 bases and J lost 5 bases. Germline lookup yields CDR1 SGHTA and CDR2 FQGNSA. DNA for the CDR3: TGTGCCAGCAGCAAACAGGGGGATCAGCCCCAGCATTTT. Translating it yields CASSKQGDQPQHF.

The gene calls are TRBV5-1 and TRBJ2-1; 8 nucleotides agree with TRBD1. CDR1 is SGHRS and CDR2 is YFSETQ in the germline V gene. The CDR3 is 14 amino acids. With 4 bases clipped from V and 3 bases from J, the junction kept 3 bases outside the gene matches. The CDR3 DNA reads TGCGCCAGCAGCCACGGACAGGGCTACAATGAGCAGTTCTTC. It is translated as CASSHGQGYNEQFF.

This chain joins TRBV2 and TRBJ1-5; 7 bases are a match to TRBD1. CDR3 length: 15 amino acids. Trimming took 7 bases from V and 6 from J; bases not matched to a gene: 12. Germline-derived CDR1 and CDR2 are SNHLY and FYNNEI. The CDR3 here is CASKGREGARQPQHF. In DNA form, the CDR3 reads TGTGCCAGCAAGGGGAGGGAGGGGGCGCGTCAGCCCCAGCATTTT.

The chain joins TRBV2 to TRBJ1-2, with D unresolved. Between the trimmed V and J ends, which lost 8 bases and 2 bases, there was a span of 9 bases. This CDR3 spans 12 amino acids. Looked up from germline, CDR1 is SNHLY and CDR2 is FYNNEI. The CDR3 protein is CASVRTNYGYTF. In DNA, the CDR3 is TGTGCCAGCGTCCGCACCAACTATGGCTACACCTTC. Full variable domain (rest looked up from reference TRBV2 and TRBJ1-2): EPEVTQTPSHQVTQMGQEVILRCVPISNHLYFYWYRQILGQKVEFLVSFYNNEISEKSEIFDDQFSVERPDGSNFTLKIRSTKLEDSAMYFCASVRTNYGYTFGSGTRLTVV.

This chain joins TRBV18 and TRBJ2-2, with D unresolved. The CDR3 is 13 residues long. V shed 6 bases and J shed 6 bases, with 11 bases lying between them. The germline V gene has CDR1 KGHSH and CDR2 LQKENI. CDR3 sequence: CASSPRAAGELFF. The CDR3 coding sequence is TGTGCCAGCTCGCCCCGGGCCGCCGGGGAGCTGTTTTTT. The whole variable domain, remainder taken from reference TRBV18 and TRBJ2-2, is NAGVMQNPRHLVRRRGQEARLRCSPMKGHSHVYWYRQLPEEGLKFMVYLQKENIIDESGMPKERFSAEFPKEGPSILRIQQVVRGDSAAYFCASSPRAAGELFFGEGSRLTVL.

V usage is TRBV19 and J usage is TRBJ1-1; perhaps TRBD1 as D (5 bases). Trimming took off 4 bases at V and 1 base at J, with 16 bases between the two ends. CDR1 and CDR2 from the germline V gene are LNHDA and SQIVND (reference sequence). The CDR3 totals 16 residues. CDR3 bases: TGTGCCAGTAGTACGGGGGGAAGGGGAAGGAACACTGAAGCTTTCTTT. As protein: CASSTGGRGRNTEAFF.

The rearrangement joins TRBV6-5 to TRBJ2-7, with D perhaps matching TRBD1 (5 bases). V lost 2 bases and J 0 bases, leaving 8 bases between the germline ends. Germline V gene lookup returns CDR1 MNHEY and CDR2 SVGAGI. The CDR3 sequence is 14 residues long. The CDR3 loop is CASSYDRISYEQYF. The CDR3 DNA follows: TGTGCCAGCAGTTACGACAGAATCTCCTACGAGCAGTACTTC.

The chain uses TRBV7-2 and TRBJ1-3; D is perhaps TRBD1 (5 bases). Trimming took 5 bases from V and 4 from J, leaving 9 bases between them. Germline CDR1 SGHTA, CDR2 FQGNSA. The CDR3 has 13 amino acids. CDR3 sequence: CASSPNRGNTIYF. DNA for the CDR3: TGTGCCAGCAGCCCTAACAGGGGAAACACCATATATTTT.

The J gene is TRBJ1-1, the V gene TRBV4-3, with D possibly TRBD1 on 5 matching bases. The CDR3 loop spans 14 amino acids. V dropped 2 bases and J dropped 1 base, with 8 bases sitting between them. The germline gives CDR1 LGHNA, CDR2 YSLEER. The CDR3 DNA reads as TGCGCCAGCAGCCAACCCGACAGGAACACTGAAGCTTTCTTT. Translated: CASSQPDRNTEAFF.

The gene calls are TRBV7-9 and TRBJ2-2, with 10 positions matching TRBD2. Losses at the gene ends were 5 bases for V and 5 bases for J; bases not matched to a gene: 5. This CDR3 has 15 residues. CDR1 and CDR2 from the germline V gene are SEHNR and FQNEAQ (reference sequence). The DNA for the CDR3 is TGTGCCAGCAGCCGTCGGACTAGCGGAACCGGGGAGCTGTTTTTT. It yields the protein CASSRRTSGTGELFF.

The CDR3 DNA reads as TGTGCCAGCAGTGAACACAGGGCCCCCGAGCAGTACTTC. Translated, it gives CASSEHRAPEQYF. V gene TRBV6-1 combines with J gene TRBJ2-7, with a tentative D call TRBD1 (6 bases). Looked up from germline, CDR1 is MNHNS and CDR2 is SASEGT. The CDR3 is 13 amino acids. The V end was cut by 2 bases, the J end by 6 bases, with 11 bases between.

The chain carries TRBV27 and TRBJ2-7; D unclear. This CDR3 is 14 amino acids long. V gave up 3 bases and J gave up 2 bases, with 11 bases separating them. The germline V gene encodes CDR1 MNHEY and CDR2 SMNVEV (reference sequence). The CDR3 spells CASSLSGTAYEQYF. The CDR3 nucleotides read TGTGCCAGCAGTTTGAGTGGAACAGCCTACGAGCAGTACTTC.

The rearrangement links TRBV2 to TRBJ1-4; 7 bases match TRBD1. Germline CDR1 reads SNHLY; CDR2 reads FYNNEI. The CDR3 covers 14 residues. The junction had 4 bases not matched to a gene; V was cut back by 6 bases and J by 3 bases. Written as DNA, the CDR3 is TGTGCCAGCAGATTCAGGGGGTCTAATGAAAAACTGTTTTTT. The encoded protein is CASRFRGSNEKLFF.

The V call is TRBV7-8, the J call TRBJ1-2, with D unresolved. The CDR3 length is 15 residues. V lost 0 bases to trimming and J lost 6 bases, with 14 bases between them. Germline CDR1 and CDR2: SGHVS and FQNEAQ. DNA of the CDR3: TGTGCCAGCAGCTTAGCGTACGAGGGATGGAATGGCTACACCTTC. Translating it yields CASSLAYEGWNGYTF.

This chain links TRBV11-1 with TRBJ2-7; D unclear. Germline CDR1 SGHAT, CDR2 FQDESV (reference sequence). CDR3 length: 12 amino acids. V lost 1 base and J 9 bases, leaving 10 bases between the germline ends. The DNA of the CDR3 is TGTGCCAGCAGCTTAGATAGCCGGGCGCAGTACTTC. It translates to CASSLDSRAQYF.

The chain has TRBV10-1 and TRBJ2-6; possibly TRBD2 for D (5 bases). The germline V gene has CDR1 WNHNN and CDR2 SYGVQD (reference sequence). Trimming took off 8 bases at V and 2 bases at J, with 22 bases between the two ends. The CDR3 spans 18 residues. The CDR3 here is CASPSQDISGTGANVLTF. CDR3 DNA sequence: TGCGCCAGCCCCTCGCAGGATATCTCGGGGACTGGGGCCAACGTCCTGACTTTC.